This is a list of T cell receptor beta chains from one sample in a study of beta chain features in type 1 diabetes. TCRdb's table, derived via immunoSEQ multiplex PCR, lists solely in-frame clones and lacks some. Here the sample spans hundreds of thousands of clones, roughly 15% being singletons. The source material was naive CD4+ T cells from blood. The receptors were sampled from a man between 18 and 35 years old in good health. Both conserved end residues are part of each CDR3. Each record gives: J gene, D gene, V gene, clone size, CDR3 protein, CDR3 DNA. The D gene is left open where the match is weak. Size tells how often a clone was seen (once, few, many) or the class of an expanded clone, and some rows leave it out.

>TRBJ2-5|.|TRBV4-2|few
CASSPGQTETQYF
TGTGCCAGCAGCCCCGGACAAACTGAGACCCAGTACTTC
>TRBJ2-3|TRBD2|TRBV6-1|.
CASGGLALDTQYF
TGTGCCAGCGGGGGACTAGCCCTAGATACGCAGTATTTT
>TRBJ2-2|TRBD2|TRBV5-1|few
CASSLSGSSTGELFF
TGCGCCAGCAGCTTAAGCGGGAGCTCGACCGGGGAGCTGTTTTTT
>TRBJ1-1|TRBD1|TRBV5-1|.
CASSIQGASTEAFF
TGCGCCAGCAGCATCCAGGGGGCTAGCACTGAAGCTTTCTTT
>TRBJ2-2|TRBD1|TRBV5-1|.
CASSLDRASTGELFF
TGCGCCAGCAGCTTAGACAGGGCTAGCACCGGGGAGCTGTTTTTT
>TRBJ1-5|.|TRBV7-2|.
CASSLEGQIQPQHF
TGTGCCAGCAGCTTAGAGGGGCAGATTCAGCCCCAGCATTTT
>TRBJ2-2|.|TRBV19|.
CASSLQPGLNTGELFF
TGTGCCAGTAGCCTTCAACCGGGCCTTAACACCGGGGAGCTGTTTTTT
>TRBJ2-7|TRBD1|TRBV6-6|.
CASRTGTGVYEQYF
TGTGCCAGCAGAACCGGGACAGGGGTTTACGAGCAGTACTTC
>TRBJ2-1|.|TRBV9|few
CASSVAPGDDNEQFF
TGTGCCAGCAGCGTAGCTCCGGGAGATGATAATGAGCAGTTCTTC
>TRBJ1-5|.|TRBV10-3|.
CAISVQGGSQPQHF
TGTGCCATCAGTGTACAGGGAGGGAGTCAGCCCCAGCATTTT
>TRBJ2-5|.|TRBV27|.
CASSLNRYQETQYF
TGTGCCAGCAGTTTAAACCGGTACCAAGAGACCCAGTACTTC
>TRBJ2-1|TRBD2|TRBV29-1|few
CSVTSGYNEQFF
TGCAGCGTTACTAGCGGGTACAATGAGCAGTTCTTC
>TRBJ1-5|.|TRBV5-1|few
CASSLGSQGNQPQHF
TGCGCCAGCAGCTTGGGGAGCCAGGGGAATCAGCCCCAGCATTTT
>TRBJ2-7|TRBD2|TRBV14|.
CASSRVAGPYEQYF
TGTGCCAGCAGCCGGGTAGCGGGACCCTACGAGCAGTACTTC
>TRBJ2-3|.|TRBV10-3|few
CAIRPQGRTDTQYF
TGTGCCATCAGGCCGCAGGGTAGAACAGATACGCAGTATTTT
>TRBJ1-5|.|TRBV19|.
CASSLFSRGGRGADQHF
TGTGCCAGTAGTCTCTTCTCCCGGGGCGGGAGAGGGGCAGACCAGCATTTT
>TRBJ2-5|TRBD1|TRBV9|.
CASNPRQGRQETQYF
TGTGCCAGCAACCCAAGACAGGGTCGACAAGAGACCCAGTACTTC
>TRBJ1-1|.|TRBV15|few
CATTDGVKTEAFF
TGTGCCACCACCGACGGGGTGAAGACTGAAGCTTTCTTT
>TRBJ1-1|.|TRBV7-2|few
CASSFLRGGFTEAFF
TGTGCCAGCAGCTTTTTACGGGGCGGGTTCACTGAAGCTTTCTTT
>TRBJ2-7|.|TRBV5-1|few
CASSWDRGLSYEQYF
TGCGCCAGCAGCTGGGACCGAGGGCTCTCCTACGAGCAGTACTTC
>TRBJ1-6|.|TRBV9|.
CASSVAEGPYNSPLHF
TGTGCCAGCAGCGTAGCGGAAGGGCCCTATAATTCACCCCTCCACTTT
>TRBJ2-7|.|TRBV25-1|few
CASRAAHEQYF
TGTGCCAGCAGGGCGGCCCACGAGCAGTACTTC
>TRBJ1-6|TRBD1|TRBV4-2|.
CASSQGTGGNSPLHF
TGTGCCAGCAGCCAAGGGACAGGGGGAAATTCACCCCTCCACTTT
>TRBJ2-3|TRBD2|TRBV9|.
CASSFGLAGGLGTDTQYF
TGTGCCAGCAGCTTTGGACTAGCGGGAGGGTTAGGCACAGATACGCAGTATTTT
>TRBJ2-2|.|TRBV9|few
CASSVEVLNTGELFF
TGTGCCAGCAGCGTAGAGGTGTTGAACACCGGGGAGCTGTTTTTT
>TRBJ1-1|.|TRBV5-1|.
CASSPRLNTEAFF
TGCGCCAGCAGCCCAAGATTGAACACTGAAGCTTTCTTT
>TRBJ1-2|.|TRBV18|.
CASFTNGVRAGYTF
TGTGCCAGCTTCACCAACGGAGTCCGGGCCGGCTACACCTTC
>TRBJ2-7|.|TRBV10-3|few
CAIKRLLGYEQYF
TGTGCCATCAAACGGTTATTAGGGTACGAGCAGTACTTC
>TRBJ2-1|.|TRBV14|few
CASSPRQDPGVSQFF
TGTGCCAGCAGCCCCCGACAAGACCCGGGAGTATCGCAGTTCTTC
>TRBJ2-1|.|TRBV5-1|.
CASSSGHNEQFF
TGCGCCAGCAGCTCGGGACACAATGAGCAGTTCTTC
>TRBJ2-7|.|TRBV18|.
CASSPLSYEQYF
TGTGCCAGCTCACCACTCTCCTACGAGCAGTACTTC
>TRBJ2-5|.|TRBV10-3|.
CAISDWRETQYF
TGTGCCATCAGTGACTGGCGGGAGACCCAGTACTTC
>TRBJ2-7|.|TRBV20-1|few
CSANPGLEQYF
TGCAGTGCGAATCCAGGGCTCGAGCAGTACTTC
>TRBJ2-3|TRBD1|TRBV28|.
CASSALGTGEADTQYF
TGTGCCAGCAGTGCTCTCGGGACAGGGGAGGCCGATACGCAGTATTTT
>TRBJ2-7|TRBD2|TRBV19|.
CASSIEASGYYEQYF
TGTGCCAGTAGTATTGAGGCTAGCGGGTACTACGAGCAGTACTTC
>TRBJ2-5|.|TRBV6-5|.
CASTPLGSRAGTQYF
TGTGCCAGCACCCCATTGGGGTCGCGGGCGGGGACCCAGTACTTC
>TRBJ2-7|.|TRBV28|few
CASSGSGGAQYF
TGTGCCAGCAGTGGGTCTGGGGGAGCGCAGTACTTC